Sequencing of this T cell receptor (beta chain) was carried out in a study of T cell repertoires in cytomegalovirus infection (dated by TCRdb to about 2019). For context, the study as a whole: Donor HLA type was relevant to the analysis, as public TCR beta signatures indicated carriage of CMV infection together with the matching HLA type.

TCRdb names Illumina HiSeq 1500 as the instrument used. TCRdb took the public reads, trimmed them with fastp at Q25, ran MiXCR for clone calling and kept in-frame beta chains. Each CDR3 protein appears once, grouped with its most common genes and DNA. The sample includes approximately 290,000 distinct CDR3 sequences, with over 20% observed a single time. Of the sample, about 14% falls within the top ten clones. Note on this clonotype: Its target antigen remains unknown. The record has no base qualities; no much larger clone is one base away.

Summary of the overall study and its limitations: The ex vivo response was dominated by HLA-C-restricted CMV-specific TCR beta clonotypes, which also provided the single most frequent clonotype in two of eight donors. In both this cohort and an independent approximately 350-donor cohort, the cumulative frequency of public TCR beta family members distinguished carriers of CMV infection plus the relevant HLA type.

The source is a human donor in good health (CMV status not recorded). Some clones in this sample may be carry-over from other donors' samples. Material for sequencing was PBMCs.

This receptor carries the CDR3 CASSTESGRPDTQYF. The DNA sequence follows: TGTGCCAGTAGTACTGAAAGCGGGAGACCAGATACGCAGTATTTT. Here the chain combines TRBV19 and TRBJ2-3, with 8 bases in between that match TRBD2. CDR1 is given as LNHDA and CDR2 as SQIVND, both from the germline V gene (reference sequence). The germline V and J ends show losses of 4 bases and 4 bases respectively, and no gene match explains 7 bases of the junction. The CDR3 has 15 amino acids, counting the end cysteine and phenylalanine. The kept DNA is CDR3 alone, 45 bases in frame from the first base. Reference TRBV19 and TRBJ2-3 genes cover what lies past the CDR3, so the full variable domain is DGGITQSPKYLFRKEGQNVTLSCEQNLNHDAMYWYRQDPGQGLRLIYYSQIVNDFQKGDIAEGYSVSREKKESFPLTVTSAQKNPTAFYLCASSTESGRPDTQYFGPGTRLTVL.